This paragraph reports one T cell receptor (beta chain). The entry originates in a study of blood T cell repertoires in COVID-19. Across the whole study: Sources were T cells, B-cell-depleted T cells, or PBMCs; the material itself was cDNA or gDNA.

Produced via immunoSEQ multiplex PCR; TCRdb's table is partial and in-frame only. The data show 300,000 to 350,000 clones, about 90% seen once. Participants were placed into cohorts based on the clinical history they reported. Trimming cost V 4 bases and J 1 base, with 11 bases left between them. Germline assignment: CDR1 SGHRS and CDR2 YFSETQ. The CDR3 sequence is 14 residues long. The chain carries TRBV5-1 and TRBJ2-5; weak D call: TRBD2 (6 bases). This TCR derives from a woman under 30 with acute COVID-19. The sequencing sample was made of PBMCs or T cells enriched from blood (not recorded which). For the CDR3, the DNA is TGCGCCAGCAGCCCCCACGGGGGCCAAGAGACCCAGTACTTC. Its protein product is CASSPHGGQETQYF.